This is a list of T cell receptor beta chains from one sample in a study of blood T cell repertoires in COVID-19. TCRdb's table, derived via immunoSEQ multiplex PCR, lists solely in-frame clones and lacks some. The sample includes 250,000 or so clones, roughly nine tenths of them seen just once. Sequenced sample: peripheral blood. The origin of the receptors is a man aged 60 to 69 with acute or convalescent COVID-19. The CDR3 runs from the conserved cysteine through the conserved F or W. D genes are given only for firm matches. A row's size may be missing; if present it is once, few, many or a size class.

D,size,V,J,DNA,CDR3
TRBD2,-,TRBV7-9,TRBJ2-1,TGTGCCAGCAGCTCTCTTAAATCACTAGCGGACTCCTACAATGAGCAGTTCTTC,CASSSLKSLADSYNEQFF
-,once,TRBV30,TRBJ2-1,TGTGCCTGGACCGACCCCAGGGCGAGCTCCTACAATGAGCAGTTCTTC,CAWTDPRASSYNEQFF
TRBD2,-,TRBV29-1,TRBJ2-7,TGCAGCGTCCGCGCTTGGGGGGGGGATCCAGACGAGCAGTACTTC,CSVRAWGGDPDEQYF
TRBD2,-,TRBV7-6,TRBJ2-7,TGTGCCAGCAGCGCCCGGACTAGGGGCTCCTACGAGCAGTACTTC,CASSARTRGSYEQYF
-,-,TRBV4-1,TRBJ2-3,TGCGCCAGCAGTCGAACGGGATCCACAGATACGCAGTATTTT,CASSRTGSTDTQYF
-,-,TRBV6-2/TRBV6-3,TRBJ2-2,TGTGCCACCAGTAGAGGGCGGGCGAACACCGGGGAGCTGTTTTTT,CATSRGRANTGELFF
-,-,TRBV30,TRBJ1-4,TGTGCCTGGAGTGCGAACGGTTCTGGTGAAAAACTGTTTTTT,CAWSANGSGEKLFF
TRBD2,-,TRBV5-4,TRBJ2-1,TGTGCCAGCAGCTTGGGGGGGCTAGCGGGAAACAATGAGCAGTTCTTC,CASSLGGLAGNNEQFF
-,-,TRBV3-1/TRBV3-2,TRBJ2-7,TGTGCCAGCAGCCAAGGGCAGGGCAACTACGAGCAGTACTTC,CASSQGQGNYEQYF
-,-,TRBV9,TRBJ1-1,TGTGCCAGCAGCGTAGAACATGACAGCACTGAAGCTTTCTTT,CASSVEHDSTEAFF
-,-,TRBV28,TRBJ2-6,TGTGCCAGCAGTTTTGTCGCAGACTCTGGGGCCAACGTCCTGACTTTC,CASSFVADSGANVLTF
-,-,TRBV27,TRBJ1-5,TGTGCCAGCAGTTGGGGGGTGGAACAGCCCCAGCATTTT,CASSWGVEQPQHF
-,-,TRBV19,TRBJ2-2,TGTGCCAGTAGTATACTGGGGGCATCGAACACCGGGGAGCTGTTTTTT,CASSILGASNTGELFF
TRBD1,once,TRBV19,TRBJ1-2,TGTGCCAGTAGTATACCTCCGGGACAGGGTCGGAATGGCTACACCTTC,CASSIPPGQGRNGYTF
-,-,TRBV18,TRBJ2-7,TGTGCCAGCTCACCGGACAGCAGCATGCCCTACGAGCAGTACTTC,CASSPDSSMPYEQYF
TRBD1,-,TRBV9,TRBJ1-3,TGTGCCAGCAGCGTAGAAGGAGGGACAGGAGGAAACACCATATATTTT,CASSVEGGTGGNTIYF
-,once,TRBV9,TRBJ2-1,TGTGCCAGCAGCGTAGGGACTACTATCTACAATGAGCAGTTCTTC,CASSVGTTIYNEQFF
TRBD1,-,TRBV30,TRBJ2-7,TGTGCCTCATCCCGGGACAGGGGCTACGAGCAGTACTTC,CASSRDRGYEQYF
TRBD2,-,TRBV7-8,TRBJ2-3,TGTGCCAGCAGCTTCGTTAGCGGGAGGGCCACAGATACGCAGTATTTT,CASSFVSGRATDTQYF
-,-,TRBV7-8,TRBJ2-1,TGTGCCAGCAGCTTAATTGGAGACAATGAGCAGTTCTTC,CASSLIGDNEQFF
TRBD1,-,TRBV6-5,TRBJ1-1,TGTGCCAGCAGTTACTCCCGACAGGGGGCGGGCACTGAAGCTTTCTTT,CASSYSRQGAGTEAFF
-,-,TRBV10-3,TRBJ2-3,TGTGCCATCAGTTTCGAGGAGGATACGCAGTATTTT,CAISFEEDTQYF